This T cell receptor (beta chain) comes out of a study of blood T cell repertoires in COVID-19. Overall study: Specimens from acute and convalescent COVID-19 originated in the United States, Italy and Spain.

V dropped 4 bases and J dropped 1 base, with 8 bases sitting between them. Per the germline V gene, CDR1 is SGHRS and CDR2 is YFSETQ. There are 13 residues in the CDR3. Measured with immunoSEQ multiplex PCR; TCRdb has only the in-frame clones, and not every one. This sample has around 86,000 clones, with around 87% found just once. The receptor was isolated from an elderly woman with acute or convalescent COVID-19. The specimen was peripheral blood. The V call is TRBV5-1, the J call TRBJ1-1; tentative D call: TRBD1 (5 bases). The CDR3 spells CASSVQGNTEAFF. The DNA for the CDR3 is TGCGCCAGCAGCGTTCAGGGGAACACTGAAGCTTTCTTT.